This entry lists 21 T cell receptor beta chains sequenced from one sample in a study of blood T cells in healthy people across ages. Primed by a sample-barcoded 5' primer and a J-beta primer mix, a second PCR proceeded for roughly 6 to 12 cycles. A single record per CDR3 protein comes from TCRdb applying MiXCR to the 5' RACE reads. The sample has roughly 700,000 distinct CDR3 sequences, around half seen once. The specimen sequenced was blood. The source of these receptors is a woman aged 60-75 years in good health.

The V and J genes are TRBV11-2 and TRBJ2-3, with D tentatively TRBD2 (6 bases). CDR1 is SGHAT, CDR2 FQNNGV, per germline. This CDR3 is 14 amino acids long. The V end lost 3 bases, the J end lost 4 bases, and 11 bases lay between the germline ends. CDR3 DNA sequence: TGTGCCAGCAGCTTTGCGGGGAAAGCAGATACGCAGTATTTT. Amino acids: CASSFAGKADTQYF.

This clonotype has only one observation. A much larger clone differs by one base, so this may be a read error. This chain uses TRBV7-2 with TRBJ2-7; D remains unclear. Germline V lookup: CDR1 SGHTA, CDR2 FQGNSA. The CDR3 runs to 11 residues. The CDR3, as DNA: TGTGCCAGCAGCTTACTAGGCGAGCAGCACTTC. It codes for CASSLLGEQHF.

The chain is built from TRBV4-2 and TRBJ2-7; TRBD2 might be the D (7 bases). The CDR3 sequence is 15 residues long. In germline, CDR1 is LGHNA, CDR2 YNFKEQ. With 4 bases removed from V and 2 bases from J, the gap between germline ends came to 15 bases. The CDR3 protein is CASSRRGAFAYEQYF. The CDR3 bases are TGTGCCAGCAGCCGCCGGGGGGCCTTTGCCTACGAGCAGTACTTC.

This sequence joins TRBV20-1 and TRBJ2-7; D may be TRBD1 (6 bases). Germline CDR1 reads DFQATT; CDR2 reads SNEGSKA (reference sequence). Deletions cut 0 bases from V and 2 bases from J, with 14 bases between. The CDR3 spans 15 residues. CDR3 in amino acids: CSARDRQAVPYEQYF. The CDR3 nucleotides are TGCAGTGCTAGAGATCGACAGGCGGTTCCCTACGAGCAGTACTTC.

CDR3 sequence: CASSLRGGQLTDTQYF. In DNA, the CDR3 is TGTGCCAGCAGCTTAAGGGGGGGACAGCTCACAGATACGCAGTATTTT. The rearrangement uses TRBV7-2 and TRBJ2-3, with D perhaps assigned TRBD1 or TRBD2 (7 bases each). Germline assignment: CDR1 SGHTA and CDR2 FQGNSA. V was pared by 2 bases and J by 2 bases, with 14 bases between. CDR3 length equals 16 residues.

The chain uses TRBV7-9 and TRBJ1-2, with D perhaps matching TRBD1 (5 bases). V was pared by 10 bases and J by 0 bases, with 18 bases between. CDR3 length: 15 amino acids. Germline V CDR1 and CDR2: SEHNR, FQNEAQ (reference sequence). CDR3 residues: CATRAQGMANYGYTF. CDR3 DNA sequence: TGTGCCACTCGCGCCCAGGGAATGGCTAACTATGGCTACACCTTC.

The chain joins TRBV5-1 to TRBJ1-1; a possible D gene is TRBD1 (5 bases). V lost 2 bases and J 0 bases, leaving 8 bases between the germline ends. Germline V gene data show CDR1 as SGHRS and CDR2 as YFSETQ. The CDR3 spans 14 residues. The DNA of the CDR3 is TGCGCCAGCAGCTTTCAGGGCATGAACACTGAAGCTTTCTTT. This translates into CASSFQGMNTEAFF.

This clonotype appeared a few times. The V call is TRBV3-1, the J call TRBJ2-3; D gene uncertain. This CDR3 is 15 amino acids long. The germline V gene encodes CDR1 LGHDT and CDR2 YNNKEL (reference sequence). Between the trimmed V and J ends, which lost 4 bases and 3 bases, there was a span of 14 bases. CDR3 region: CASSPRTAETDTQYF. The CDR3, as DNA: TGTGCCAGCAGCCCCAGGACGGCTGAAACAGATACGCAGTATTTT.

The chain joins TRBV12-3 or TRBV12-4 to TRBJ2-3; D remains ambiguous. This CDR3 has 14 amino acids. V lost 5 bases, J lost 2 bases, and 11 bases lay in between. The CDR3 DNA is TGTGCCAGCAGTCAGAGACCTGACACAGATACGCAGTATTTT. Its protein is CASSQRPDTDTQYF.

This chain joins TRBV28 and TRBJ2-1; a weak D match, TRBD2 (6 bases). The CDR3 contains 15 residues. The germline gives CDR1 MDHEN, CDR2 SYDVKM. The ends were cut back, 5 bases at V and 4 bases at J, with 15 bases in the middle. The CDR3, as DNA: TGTGCCAGCAGTCCCCGGCGGACTATTTACAATGAGCAGTTCTTC. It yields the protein CASSPRRTIYNEQFF.

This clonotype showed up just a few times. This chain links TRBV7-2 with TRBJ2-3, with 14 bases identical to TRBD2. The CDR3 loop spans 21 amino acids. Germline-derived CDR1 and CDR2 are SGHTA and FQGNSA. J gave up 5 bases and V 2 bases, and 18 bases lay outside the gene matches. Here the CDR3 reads CASSLTGLAGAVGTRRDTQYF. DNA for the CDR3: TGTGCCAGCAGCTTAACGGGACTAGCGGGAGCGGTTGGGACCCGGAGAGATACGCAGTATTTT.

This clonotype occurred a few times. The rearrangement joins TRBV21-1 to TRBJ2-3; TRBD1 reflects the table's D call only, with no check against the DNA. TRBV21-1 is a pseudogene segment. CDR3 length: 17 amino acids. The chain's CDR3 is CASSSTTYPFRVWTQYF. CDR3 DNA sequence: TGTGCCAGCAGCAGCACTACCTACCCCTTCAGGGTATGGACGCAGTATTTT.

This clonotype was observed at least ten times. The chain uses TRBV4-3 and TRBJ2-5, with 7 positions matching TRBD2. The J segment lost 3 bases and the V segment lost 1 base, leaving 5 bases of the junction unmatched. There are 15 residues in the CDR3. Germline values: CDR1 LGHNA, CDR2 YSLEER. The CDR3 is CASSQAGLVEETQYF. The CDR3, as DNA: TGCGCCAGCAGCCAAGCCGGACTAGTGGAAGAGACCCAGTACTTC.

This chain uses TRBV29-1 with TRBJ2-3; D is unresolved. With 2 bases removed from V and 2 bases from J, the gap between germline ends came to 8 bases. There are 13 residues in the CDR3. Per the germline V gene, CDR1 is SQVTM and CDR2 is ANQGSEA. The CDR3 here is CSVELGNTDTQYF. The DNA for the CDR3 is TGCAGCGTTGAATTAGGGAACACAGATACGCAGTATTTT.

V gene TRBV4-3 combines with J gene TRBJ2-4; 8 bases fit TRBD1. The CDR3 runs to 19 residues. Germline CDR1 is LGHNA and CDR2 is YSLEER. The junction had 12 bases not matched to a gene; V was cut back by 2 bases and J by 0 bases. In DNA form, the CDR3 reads TGCGCCAGCAGCCAAACGACCTACGGGACAGGTCAAGCCAAAAACATTCAGTACTTC. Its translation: CASSQTTYGTGQAKNIQYF.

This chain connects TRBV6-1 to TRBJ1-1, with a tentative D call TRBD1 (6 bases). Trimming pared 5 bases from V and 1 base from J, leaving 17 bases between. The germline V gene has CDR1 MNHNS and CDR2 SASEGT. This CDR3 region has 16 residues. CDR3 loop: CASSPRGGGTNTEAFF. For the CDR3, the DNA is TGTGCCAGCAGTCCGCGTGGAGGGGGAACGAACACTGAAGCTTTCTTT.

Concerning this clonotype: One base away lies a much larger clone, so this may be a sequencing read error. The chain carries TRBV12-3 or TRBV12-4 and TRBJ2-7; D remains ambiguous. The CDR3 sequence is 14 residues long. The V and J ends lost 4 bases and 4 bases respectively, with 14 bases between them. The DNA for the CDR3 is TGTGCCAGCAGTTCCTCAATACCAGCGTACGAGCAGTACTTC. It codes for CASSSSIPAYEQYF.

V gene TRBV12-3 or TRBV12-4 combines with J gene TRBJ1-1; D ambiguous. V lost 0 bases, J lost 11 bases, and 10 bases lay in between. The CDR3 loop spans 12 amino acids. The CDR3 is CASSLAGIEAFF. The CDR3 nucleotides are TGTGCCAGCAGTTTAGCAGGGATCGAGGCTTTCTTT.

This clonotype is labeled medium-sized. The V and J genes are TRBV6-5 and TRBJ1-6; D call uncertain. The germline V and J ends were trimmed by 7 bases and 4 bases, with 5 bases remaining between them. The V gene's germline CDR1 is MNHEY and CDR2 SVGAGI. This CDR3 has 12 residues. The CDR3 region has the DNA TGTGCCAGCACCGATTATAATTCACCCCTCCACTTT. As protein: CASTDYNSPLHF.

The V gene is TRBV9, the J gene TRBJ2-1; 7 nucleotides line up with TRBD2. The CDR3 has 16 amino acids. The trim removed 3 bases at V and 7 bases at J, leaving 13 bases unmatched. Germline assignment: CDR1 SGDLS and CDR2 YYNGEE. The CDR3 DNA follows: TGTGCCAGCAGCGCCGGACCCAGCGGGACTGGGAATGAGCAGTTCTTC. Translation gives CASSAGPSGTGNEQFF.

The CDR3 DNA is TGTGCCAGCAGCCCCTGGGGGAGGGCCGATGAGCAGTACTTC. It encodes CASSPWGRADEQYF. The chain uses TRBV7-9 and TRBJ2-5; 7 nucleotides agree with TRBD2. Germline trimming cut 5 bases from V and 11 bases from J; bases unmatched to any gene: 14. Germline-derived CDR1 and CDR2 are SEHNR and FQNEAQ (reference sequence). The CDR3 is 14 amino acids.